The rows below give T cell receptor beta chains drawn from one sample of a study of shared clonotypes between healthy human individuals. Measured with immunoSEQ multiplex PCR; TCRdb has only the in-frame clones, and not every one. Of 2,500,000 or so clones listed, approximately 93% were seen once; the top ten hold 0.36%. The sequenced sample consisted of naive CD4+ T cells from PBMCs. The source is a man younger than 30 in good health. Some clones in this sample may be carry-over from other donors' samples. The CDR3 runs from the conserved cysteine through the conserved F or W. The order of the fields is clone size, D gene, V gene, J gene, CDR3 protein, CDR3 DNA. A D gene is named only where the DNA matches it firmly. Clone size is not always given. Where it is, it says once, few, many or a class for expanded clones.

>NA|NA|TRBV11-3|TRBJ2-1
CASSLVGAGEQFF
TGTGCCAGCAGCTTAGTTGGGGCGGGAGAGCAGTTCTTC
>few|NA|TRBV7-8|TRBJ1-1
CASTDLNTEAFF
TGTGCCAGCACGGATTTGAACACTGAAGCTTTCTTT
>NA|NA|TRBV18|TRBJ1-4
CASSPQGSSNEKLFF
TGTGCCAGCTCACCACAGGGCAGCTCTAATGAAAAACTGTTTTTT
>NA|NA|TRBV19|TRBJ1-1
CASSIGGVRGTEAFF
TGTGCCAGTAGTATAGGGGGGGTGAGAGGCACTGAAGCTTTCTTT
>NA|TRBD1|TRBV19|TRBJ2-1
CASSQYTGTGPYNEQFF
TGTGCCAGTAGTCAATACACCGGGACAGGACCTTACAATGAGCAGTTCTTC
>once|NA|TRBV30|TRBJ2-7
CAWSRQGLSGFYF
TGTGCCTGGAGTAGGCAGGGGCTGTCCGGGTTTTACTTC
>NA|NA|TRBV6-6|TRBJ2-4
CASSYSRQIAKNIQYF
TGTGCCAGCAGTTACTCGAGGCAGATAGCCAAAAACATTCAGTACTTC
>NA|NA|TRBV30|TRBJ1-1
CAYRPGVTEAFF
TGTGCCTACCGTCCAGGGGTCACTGAAGCTTTCTTT
>NA|TRBD2|TRBV7-3|TRBJ2-2
CASSRTSGTNTGELFF
TGTGCCAGCAGCCGGACTAGCGGAACGAACACCGGGGAGCTGTTTTTT
>once|TRBD2|TRBV7-9|TRBJ2-1
CASSLRLAGVNEQFF
TGTGCCAGCAGCTTACGACTAGCGGGAGTCAATGAGCAGTTCTTC
>NA|NA|TRBV5-1|TRBJ1-1
CASSLEGHRDANTEAFF
TGCGCCAGCAGCTTGGAGGGGCACCGGGATGCGAACACTGAAGCTTTCTTT
>NA|TRBD2|TRBV5-1|TRBJ2-2
CASSPTSVWSSTGELFF
TGCGCCAGCAGCCCGACTAGCGTTTGGAGTAGTACCGGGGAGCTGTTTTTT
>NA|NA|TRBV9|TRBJ2-1
CASSVASRTAEQFF
TGTGCCAGCAGCGTAGCTAGCAGGACGGCTGAGCAGTTCTTC
>NA|NA|TRBV9|TRBJ2-1
CASSERGSEQFF
TGTGCCAGCAGCGAACGGGGGAGTGAGCAGTTCTTC
>NA|TRBD2|TRBV2|TRBJ2-3
CASSERASGRDTQYF
TGTGCCAGCAGTGAAAGGGCTAGCGGGCGGGATACGCAGTATTTT
>NA|NA|TRBV7-2|TRBJ1-1
CASNPQALMNTEAFF
TGTGCCAGCAACCCCCAGGCGTTGATGAACACTGAAGCTTTCTTT
>NA|NA|TRBV13|TRBJ2-1
CASTSQVGSYNEQFF
TGTGCCAGCACTAGTCAGGTGGGCTCCTACAATGAGCAGTTCTTC
>NA|NA|TRBV7-2|TRBJ2-2
CASSQNPLNTGELFF
TGTGCCAGCAGCCAAAACCCACTTAACACCGGGGAGCTGTTTTTT
>NA|TRBD2|TRBV7-2|TRBJ2-7
CASSPTSGSYEQYF
TGTGCCAGCAGCCCCACTAGCGGCTCCTACGAGCAGTACTTC
>NA|TRBD1|TRBV5-1|TRBJ2-2
CASSYYKQGTGELFF
TGCGCCAGCAGCTACTATAAACAGGGGACCGGGGAGCTGTTTTTT
>few|NA|TRBV30|TRBJ1-2
CAWTQSFYGYTF
TGTGCCTGGACCCAGTCGTTCTATGGCTACACCTTC
>NA|NA|TRBV5-1|TRBJ1-3
CASKLASGNTIYF
TGCGCCAGCAAACTAGCCTCTGGAAACACCATATATTTT
>NA|NA|TRBV28|TRBJ2-2
CASHANGELFF
TGTGCCAGCCACGCGAACGGGGAGCTGTTTTTT
>NA|NA|TRBV6-6|TRBJ1-1
CASRPRAGNTEAFF
TGTGCCAGCCGTCCGAGGGCAGGGAACACTGAAGCTTTCTTT
>NA|TRBD1|TRBV9|TRBJ2-7
CASGKAGTVSLNEQYF
TGTGCCAGCGGGAAAGCCGGGACAGTTTCTCTGAACGAGCAGTACTTC
>NA|NA|TRBV28|TRBJ2-2
CASSLFPGSNTGELFF
TGTGCCAGCAGTTTATTCCCGGGCTCGAACACCGGGGAGCTGTTTTTT
>NA|TRBD1|TRBV18|TRBJ1-2
CASSPGQGDGYTF
TGTGCCAGCTCTCCAGGACAGGGGGATGGCTACACCTTC
>NA|TRBD1|TRBV7-2|TRBJ1-2
CASSLVVGTGLYGYTF
TGTGCCAGCAGCTTAGTTGTCGGGACAGGGTTATATGGCTACACCTTC
>NA|NA|TRBV5-5|TRBJ1-2
CASSLGPWGVGYGYTF
TGTGCCAGCAGCTTGGGTCCCTGGGGGGTCGGCTATGGCTACACCTTC
>NA|TRBD1|TRBV6-6|TRBJ1-2
CASRTDRGFYGYTF
TGTGCCAGCAGGACGGACAGGGGGTTCTATGGCTACACCTTC
>NA|NA|TRBV5-1|TRBJ2-6
CASSLGTLGANVLTF
TGCGCCAGCAGCTTAGGCACGTTGGGGGCCAACGTCCTGACTTTC
>NA|NA|TRBV29-1|TRBJ2-5
CSSRGERLYQETQYF
TGCAGCTCGCGTGGGGAGCGGTTGTACCAAGAGACCCAGTACTTC
>NA|NA|TRBV2|TRBJ2-2
CASSPMGVMTGELFF
TGTGCCAGCAGCCCAATGGGTGTGATGACCGGGGAGCTGTTTTTT
>NA|TRBD2|TRBV15|TRBJ2-1
CATSSQLAGVGLGLFF
TGTGCCACCAGCAGTCAACTAGCGGGAGTGGGGCTTGGGCTGTTCTTC
>NA|TRBD1|TRBV6-6|TRBJ2-1
CASKGQGEWDEQFF
TGTGCCAGCAAGGGACAGGGAGAATGGGATGAGCAGTTCTTC
>NA|NA|TRBV6-1|TRBJ2-3
CASSKQGPADTQYF
TGTGCCAGCAGTAAACAGGGTCCAGCAGATACGCAGTATTTT
>NA|NA|TRBV28|TRBJ1-2
CASSSPRGGYTF
TGTGCCAGCAGTTCCCCCAGAGGTGGCTACACCTTC
>NA|NA|TRBV7-9|TRBJ2-5
CASSSRSVGVGETQYF
TGTGCCAGCAGCTCCCGATCCGTGGGGGTGGGGGAGACCCAGTACTTC
>NA|TRBD2|TRBV15|TRBJ2-7
CATSGSRTSADYEQYF
TGTGCCACCAGCGGCTCCAGGACTAGCGCGGACTACGAGCAGTACTTC
>NA|TRBD2|TRBV7-8|TRBJ2-1
CASSLVRLAGVNEQFF
TGTGCCAGCAGCTTAGTTCGACTAGCGGGAGTGAATGAGCAGTTCTTC
>NA|NA|TRBV27|TRBJ2-1
CASSLATRLRPNEQFF
TGTGCCAGCAGCCTAGCGACCCGACTAAGGCCCAATGAGCAGTTCTTC
>few|NA|TRBV28|TRBJ2-5
CASREGGGGLKGETQYF
TGTGCCAGCAGGGAGGGGGGAGGAGGACTTAAAGGAGAGACCCAGTACTTC
>NA|NA|TRBV6-1|TRBJ1-1
CAGLISPGLEAFF
TGTGCCGGCCTGATCAGTCCGGGACTTGAAGCTTTCTTT
>NA|NA|TRBV5-4|TRBJ1-2
CASSLDSGNWGYTF
TGTGCCAGCAGCTTAGATTCGGGGAACTGGGGCTACACCTTC
>NA|NA|TRBV28|TRBJ2-3
CASGGGYVMQYF
TGTGCCAGCGGGGGAGGTTACGTGATGCAGTATTTT
>NA|TRBD1|TRBV28|TRBJ1-3
CASSLDRGPFGNTIYF
TGTGCCAGCAGTCTTGACAGGGGGCCGTTTGGAAACACCATATATTTT